Listed below are T cell receptor beta chains from one sample, sequenced in a study of cytomegalovirus exposure and HLA in healthy donors. Assay: immunoSEQ multiplex PCR; the TCRdb copy retains only in-frame clones and omits some. The sample lists 100,000 or so clones, around 80% seen once, with 14% in the top ten. The specimen sequenced was PBMCs. These receptors were taken from a male donor in good health and CMV-seropositive. Each CDR3 is given with its conserved first and last residue. D genes are given only for firm matches. Size values are once, few and many counts, or a class for expanded clones, and some rows have none.

j_call	d_call	cdr3_length	clone_size	v_call	cdr3_aa	cdr3_nt
TRBJ1-4	-	12	-	TRBV9	CASSVEGEKLFF	TGTGCCAGCAGCGTAGAGGGGGAAAAACTGTTTTTT
TRBJ2-7	TRBD2	17	-	TRBV4-2	CASSQGRLAGSNYEQYF	TGTGCCAGCAGCCAGGGCCGACTAGCGGGGTCGAACTACGAGCAGTACTTC
TRBJ2-7	-	14	-	TRBV14	CASSQVTRADEQYF	TGTGCCAGCAGCCAAGTAACCAGGGCCGACGAGCAGTACTTC
TRBJ2-5	TRBD2	16	-	TRBV11-2	CASNNRGLAAQETQYF	TGTGCCAGCAACAATCGGGGACTAGCGGCCCAAGAGACCCAGTACTTC
TRBJ2-3	TRBD2	14	-	TRBV30	CAWSGLAGGGTQYF	TGTGCCTGGAGTGGACTAGCGGGGGGAGGTACGCAGTATTTT
TRBJ2-2	TRBD2	20	-	TRBV4-1	CASSRTNYPGLAGVTGELFF	TGCGCCAGCAGCCGCACGAATTACCCGGGACTAGCGGGGGTAACCGGGGAGCTGTTTTTT
TRBJ1-5	-	15	-	TRBV7-9	CASSSLGTVNQPQHF	TGTGCCAGCAGCTCGTTAGGTACAGTCAATCAGCCCCAGCATTTT
TRBJ1-2	TRBD1	14	-	TRBV6-5	CASSPRRGQGGYTF	TGTGCCAGCAGTCCCCGGAGGGGACAGGGCGGCTACACCTTC
TRBJ1-2	-	12	-	TRBV9	CASSVTGSRYTF	TGTGCCAGCAGCGTTACAGGGTCCCGCTACACCTTC
TRBJ2-5	-	16	few	TRBV5-4	CASSRRLGRGQETQYF	TGTGCCAGCAGCCGTCGGCTTGGCAGGGGCCAAGAGACCCAGTACTTC
TRBJ2-2	TRBD2	17	few	TRBV7-3	CASSPGLAGGRIRELFF	TGTGCCAGCAGCCCGGGACTAGCGGGGGGCCGGATCCGGGAGCTGTTTTTT
TRBJ2-7	TRBD1	11	-	TRBV7-8	CASSSPGQGGF	TGTGCCAGCAGTTCTCCGGGACAGGGAGGGTTC
TRBJ2-7	TRBD1	16	many	TRBV5-1	CASSSGQGLPLEEQYF	TGCGCCAGCAGCTCAGGACAGGGTCTCCCCTTAGAGGAGCAGTACTTC
TRBJ2-5	-	16	-	TRBV5-4	CASSLGGRGRQETQYF	TGTGCCAGCAGCTTAGGGGGGAGGGGCCGCCAAGAGACCCAGTACTTC
TRBJ2-1	-	11	-	TRBV20-1	CSTSDYNEQFF	TGCAGTACCTCAGACTACAATGAGCAGTTCTTC
TRBJ2-1	TRBD2	15	-	TRBV18	CASSPDGGGYNEQFF	TGTGCCAGCTCACCAGACGGGGGGGGGTACAATGAGCAGTTCTTC
TRBJ2-3	-	13	-	TRBV5-1	CASSLNQGDTQYF	TGCGCCAGCAGCTTGAATCAGGGAGATACGCAGTATTTT
TRBJ2-2	TRBD2	13	few	TRBV6-1	CASSPGGAGELFF	TGTGCCAGCAGCCCGGGGGGGGCCGGGGAGCTGTTTTTT
TRBJ2-7	TRBD1	13	-	TRBV15	CATSRDRGYEQYF	TGTGCCACCAGCAGGGACAGGGGTTACGAGCAGTACTTC
TRBJ2-1	TRBD2	13	-	TRBV5-6	CASSPRGVGEQFF	TGTGCCAGCAGCCCTCGGGGGGTAGGTGAGCAGTTCTTC
TRBJ1-2	-	12	-	TRBV10-3	CAISRDKYGYTF	TGTGCCATCAGCCGAGATAAATATGGCTACACCTTC
TRBJ1-4	TRBD1	17	-	TRBV14	CASSRTGQGLTNEKLFF	TGTGCCAGCAGCCGGACGGGACAGGGGTTAACTAATGAAAAACTGTTTTTT
TRBJ2-7	-	14	-	TRBV5-4	CASSPSSRAYEQYF	TGTGCCAGCAGCCCCTCGTCCAGGGCGTACGAGCAGTACTTC
TRBJ2-5	TRBD2	18	few	TRBV5-4	CASSLGRSSGGPQETQYF	TGTGCCAGCAGCTTGGGAAGGTCTAGCGGGGGACCACAAGAGACCCAGTACTTC
TRBJ2-7	TRBD1	16	-	TRBV28	CASSLPGTGGPYEQYF	TGTGCCAGCAGTTTACCCGGGACAGGAGGACCCTACGAGCAGTACTTC
TRBJ2-7	-	15	-	TRBV6-1	CASSELWTGGYEQYF	TGTGCCAGCAGTGAATTGTGGACTGGCGGCTACGAGCAGTACTTC
TRBJ1-1	-	14	-	TRBV25-1	CASSGGGLNTEAFF	TGTGCCAGCAGTGGGGGGGGTCTGAACACTGAAGCTTTCTTT
TRBJ2-7	-	15	-	TRBV5-4	CASSLSGSVTYEQYF	TGTGCCAGCAGCCTCTCGGGATCGGTGACCTACGAGCAGTACTTC
TRBJ2-1	-	19	-	TRBV7-3	CASSLTPRASGVKGDEQFF	TGTGCCAGCAGCTTAACCCCAAGGGCTAGCGGTGTGAAGGGGGATGAGCAGTTCTTC
TRBJ1-5	TRBD1	15	-	TRBV5-1	CASSPTGQGDQPQHF	TGCGCCAGCAGCCCCACAGGACAGGGGGATCAGCCCCAGCATTTT
TRBJ1-2	-	15	-	TRBV7-3	CASSLAAGDNYGYTF	TGTGCCAGCAGCTTAGCTGCAGGGGATAACTATGGCTACACCTTC
TRBJ2-5	-	14	-	TRBV10-3	CAIGGLPGGETQYF	TGTGCCATAGGAGGACTACCTGGAGGGGAGACCCAGTACTTC
TRBJ2-1	TRBD2	14	few	TRBV6-4	CASSDSGTSNEQFF	TGTGCCAGCAGTGACTCCGGGACTAGCAATGAGCAGTTCTTC
TRBJ1-2	-	15	-	TRBV6-1	CASSEGGVLRGGYTF	TGTGCCAGCAGTGAAGGAGGGGTTCTCCGGGGGGGCTACACCTTC
TRBJ2-5	-	15	-	TRBV5-4	CASRVAGIARETQYF	TGTGCCAGCCGCGTTGCGGGGATAGCGCGGGAGACCCAGTACTTC
TRBJ1-1	-	11	-	TRBV5-8	CASSLLPEAFF	TGTGCCAGCAGCTTGCTCCCTGAAGCTTTCTTT
TRBJ2-3	TRBD2	17	-	TRBV4-3	CASSQGLAGGPGDTQYF	TGCGCCAGCAGCCAAGGACTAGCGGGGGGGCCGGGAGATACGCAGTATTTT
TRBJ2-3	TRBD2	15	-	TRBV7-7	CASSKGLAGTDTQYF	TGTGCCAGCAGCAAGGGACTAGCGGGAACAGATACGCAGTATTTT
TRBJ1-2	TRBD1	13	-	TRBV11-2	CASSLGTGYGYTF	TGTGCCAGCAGCTTAGGGACAGGGTATGGCTACACCTTC
TRBJ1-2	-	12	-	TRBV21-1	CASSFQVNGYTF	TGTGCCAGCAGCTTTCAGGTAAATGGCTACACCTTC
TRBJ1-1	-	15	-	TRBV15	CATSRGHRTYTEAFF	TGTGCCACCAGCAGAGGGCACAGAACCTACACTGAAGCTTTCTTT